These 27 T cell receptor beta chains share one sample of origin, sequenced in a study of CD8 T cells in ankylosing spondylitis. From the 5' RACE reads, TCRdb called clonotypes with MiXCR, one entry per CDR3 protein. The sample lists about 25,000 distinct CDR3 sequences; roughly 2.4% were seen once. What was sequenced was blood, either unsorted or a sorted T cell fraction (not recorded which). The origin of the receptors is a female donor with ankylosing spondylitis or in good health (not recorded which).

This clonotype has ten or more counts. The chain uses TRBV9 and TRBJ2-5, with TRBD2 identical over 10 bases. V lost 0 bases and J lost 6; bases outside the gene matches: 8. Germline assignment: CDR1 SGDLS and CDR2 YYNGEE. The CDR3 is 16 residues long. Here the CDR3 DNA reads TGTGCCAGCAGCGTAGGCTTGTCTAGCGGGGGACAGACCCAGTACTTC. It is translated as CASSVGLSSGGQTQYF.

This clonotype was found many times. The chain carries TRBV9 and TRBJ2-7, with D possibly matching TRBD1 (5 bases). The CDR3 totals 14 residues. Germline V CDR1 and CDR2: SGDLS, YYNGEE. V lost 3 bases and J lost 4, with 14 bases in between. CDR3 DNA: TGTGCCAGCAGCGCCCGCGACAGATCGTACGAGCAGTACTTC. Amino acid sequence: CASSARDRSYEQYF.

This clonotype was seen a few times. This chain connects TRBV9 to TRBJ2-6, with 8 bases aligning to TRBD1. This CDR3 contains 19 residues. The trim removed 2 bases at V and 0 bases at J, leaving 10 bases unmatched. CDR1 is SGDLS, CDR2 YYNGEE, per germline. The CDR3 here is CASSVSGSTGASGANVLTF. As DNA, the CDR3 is TGTGCCAGCAGCGTTTCGGGATCGACAGGGGCCTCTGGGGCCAACGTCCTGACTTTC.

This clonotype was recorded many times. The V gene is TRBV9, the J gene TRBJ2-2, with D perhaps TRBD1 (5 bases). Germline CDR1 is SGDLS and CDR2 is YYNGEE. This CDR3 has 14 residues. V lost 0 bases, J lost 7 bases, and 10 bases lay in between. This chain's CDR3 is CASSVVSGNGELFF. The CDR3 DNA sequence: TGTGCCAGCAGCGTAGTGTCAGGGAACGGGGAGCTGTTTTTT.

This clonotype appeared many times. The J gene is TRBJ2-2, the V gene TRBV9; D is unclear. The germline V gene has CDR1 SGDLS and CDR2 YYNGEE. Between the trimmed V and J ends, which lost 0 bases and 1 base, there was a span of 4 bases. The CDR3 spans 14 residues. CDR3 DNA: TGTGCCAGCAGCGTAGCTCAGAACACCGGGGAGCTGTTTTTT. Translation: CASSVAQNTGELFF.

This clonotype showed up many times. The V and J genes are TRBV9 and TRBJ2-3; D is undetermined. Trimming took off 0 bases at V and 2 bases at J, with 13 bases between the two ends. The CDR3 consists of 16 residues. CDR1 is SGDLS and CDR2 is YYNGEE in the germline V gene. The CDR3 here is CASSVEERTSTDTQYF. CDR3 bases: TGTGCCAGCAGCGTAGAGGAGCGAACGTCCACAGATACGCAGTATTTT.

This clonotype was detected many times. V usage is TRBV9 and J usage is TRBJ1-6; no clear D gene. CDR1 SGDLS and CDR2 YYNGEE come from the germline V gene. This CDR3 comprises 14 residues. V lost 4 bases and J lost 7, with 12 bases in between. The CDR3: CASSSLIMNSPLHF. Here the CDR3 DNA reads TGTGCCAGCAGCTCCTTAATTATGAATTCACCCCTCCACTTT.

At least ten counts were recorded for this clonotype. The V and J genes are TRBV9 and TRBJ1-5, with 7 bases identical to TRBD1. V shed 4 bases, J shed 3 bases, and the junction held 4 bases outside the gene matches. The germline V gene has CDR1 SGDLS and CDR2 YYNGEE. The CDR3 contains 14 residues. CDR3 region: CASSPGQDNQPQHF. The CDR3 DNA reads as TGTGCCAGCAGCCCCGGACAGGACAATCAGCCCCAGCATTTT.

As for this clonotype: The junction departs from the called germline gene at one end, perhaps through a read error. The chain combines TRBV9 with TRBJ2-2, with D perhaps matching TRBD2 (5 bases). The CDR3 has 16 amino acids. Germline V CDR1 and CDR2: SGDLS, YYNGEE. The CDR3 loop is CASSRQLEGFTGELIF. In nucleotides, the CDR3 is TGTGCCAGCAGCCGCCAGTTGGAAGGGTTCACCGGGGAGCTGATTTTT.

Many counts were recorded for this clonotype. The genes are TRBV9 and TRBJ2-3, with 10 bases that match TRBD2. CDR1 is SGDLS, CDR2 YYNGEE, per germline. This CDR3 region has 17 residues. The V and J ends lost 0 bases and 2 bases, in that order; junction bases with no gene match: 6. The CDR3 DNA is TGTGCCAGCAGCGTAGCGGCTAGCGGGAGTAACACAGATACGCAGTATTTT. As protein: CASSVAASGSNTDTQYF.

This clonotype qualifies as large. The CDR3 region is CASSVVGTGYSTEQFF. The CDR3 DNA is TGTGCCAGCAGCGTAGTCGGGACAGGATATTCCACTGAGCAGTTCTTC. The chain combines TRBV9 with TRBJ2-1; 8 nucleotides line up with TRBD1. V gave up 0 bases and J gave up 9 bases; unmatched junction bases: 11. Per the germline V gene, CDR1 is SGDLS and CDR2 is YYNGEE. The CDR3 spans 16 residues.

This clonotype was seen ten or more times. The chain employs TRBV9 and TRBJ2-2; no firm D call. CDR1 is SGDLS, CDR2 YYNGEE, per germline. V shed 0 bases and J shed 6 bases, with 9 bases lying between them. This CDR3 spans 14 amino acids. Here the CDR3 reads CASSVDDFSGELFF. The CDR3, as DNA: TGTGCCAGCAGCGTAGATGATTTCTCCGGGGAGCTGTTTTTT.

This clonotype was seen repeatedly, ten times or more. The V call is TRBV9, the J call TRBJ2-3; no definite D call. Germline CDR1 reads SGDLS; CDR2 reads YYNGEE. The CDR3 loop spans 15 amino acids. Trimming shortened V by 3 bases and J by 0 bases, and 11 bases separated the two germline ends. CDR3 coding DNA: TGTGCCAGCAGCGACAGAAGTTCTAGCACAGATACGCAGTATTTT. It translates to CASSDRSSSTDTQYF.

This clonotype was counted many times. CDR3 sequence: CASSIRTDTSQETQYF. The CDR3 DNA reads TGTGCCAGCAGCATTAGGACCGATACCTCCCAAGAGACCCAGTACTTC. The J gene is TRBJ2-5, the V gene TRBV9; D remains ambiguous. Trimming stripped 4 bases from V and 1 base from J, with 17 bases between. CDR3 length equals 16 residues. Germline CDR1 and CDR2: SGDLS and YYNGEE.

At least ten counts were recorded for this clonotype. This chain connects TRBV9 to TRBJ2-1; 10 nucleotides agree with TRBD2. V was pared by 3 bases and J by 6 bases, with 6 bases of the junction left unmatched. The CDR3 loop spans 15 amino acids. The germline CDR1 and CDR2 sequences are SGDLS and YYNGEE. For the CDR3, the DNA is TGTGCCAGCAGCGCAGCGGCTAGCGGGAGCAATGAGCAGTTCTTC. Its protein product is CASSAAASGSNEQFF. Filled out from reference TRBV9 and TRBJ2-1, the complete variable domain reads DSGVTQTPKHLITATGQRVTLRCSPRSGDLSVYWYQQSLDQGLQFLIQYYNGEERAKGNILERFSAQQFPDLHSELNLSSLELGDSALYFCASSAAASGSNEQFFGPGTRLTVL.

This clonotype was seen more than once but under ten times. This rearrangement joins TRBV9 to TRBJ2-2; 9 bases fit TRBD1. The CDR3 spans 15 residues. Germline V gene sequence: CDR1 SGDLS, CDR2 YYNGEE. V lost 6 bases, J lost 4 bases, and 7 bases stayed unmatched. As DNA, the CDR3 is TGTGCCAGCAACAAACAACAGGGGGCCACCGGGGAGCTGTTTTTT. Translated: CASNKQQGATGELFF.

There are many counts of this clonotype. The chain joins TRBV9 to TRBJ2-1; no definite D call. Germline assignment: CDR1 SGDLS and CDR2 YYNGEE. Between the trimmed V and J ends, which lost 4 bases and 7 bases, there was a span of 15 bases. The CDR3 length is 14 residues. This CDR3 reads CASSPMPESNEQFF. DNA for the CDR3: TGTGCCAGCAGCCCCATGCCGGAATCGAATGAGCAGTTCTTC. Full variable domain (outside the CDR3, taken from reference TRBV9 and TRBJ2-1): DSGVTQTPKHLITATGQRVTLRCSPRSGDLSVYWYQQSLDQGLQFLIQYYNGEERAKGNILERFSAQQFPDLHSELNLSSLELGDSALYFCASSPMPESNEQFFGPGTRLTVL.

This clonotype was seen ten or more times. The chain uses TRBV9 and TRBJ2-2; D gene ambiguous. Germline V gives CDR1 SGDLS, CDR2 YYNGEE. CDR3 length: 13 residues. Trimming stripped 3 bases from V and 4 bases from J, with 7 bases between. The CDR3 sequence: CASSASPTGELFF. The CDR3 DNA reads TGTGCCAGCAGCGCGAGCCCCACCGGGGAGCTGTTTTTT.

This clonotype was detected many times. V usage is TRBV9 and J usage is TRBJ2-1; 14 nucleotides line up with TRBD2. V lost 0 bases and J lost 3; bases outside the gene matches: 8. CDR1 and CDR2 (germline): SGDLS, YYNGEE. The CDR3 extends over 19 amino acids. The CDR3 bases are TGTGCCAGCAGCGTAGGGGGACTAGCGGGGGAAATAGGCTACAATGAGCAGTTCTTC. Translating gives CASSVGGLAGEIGYNEQFF.

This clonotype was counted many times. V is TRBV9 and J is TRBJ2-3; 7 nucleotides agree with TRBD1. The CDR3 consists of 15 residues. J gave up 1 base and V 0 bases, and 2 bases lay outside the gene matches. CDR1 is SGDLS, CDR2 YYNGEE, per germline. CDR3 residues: CASSVGQGGTDTQYF. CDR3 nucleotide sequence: TGTGCCAGCAGCGTAGGACAGGGTGGCACAGATACGCAGTATTTT.

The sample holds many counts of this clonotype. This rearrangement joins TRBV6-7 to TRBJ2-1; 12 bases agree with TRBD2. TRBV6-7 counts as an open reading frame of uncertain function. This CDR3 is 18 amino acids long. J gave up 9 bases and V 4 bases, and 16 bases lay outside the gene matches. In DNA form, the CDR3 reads TGTGCCAGCAGTTCGTGTCCTCTAGCGGGAGGGCCTATCGGTGAGCAGTTCTTC. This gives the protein CASSSCPLAGGPIGEQFF.

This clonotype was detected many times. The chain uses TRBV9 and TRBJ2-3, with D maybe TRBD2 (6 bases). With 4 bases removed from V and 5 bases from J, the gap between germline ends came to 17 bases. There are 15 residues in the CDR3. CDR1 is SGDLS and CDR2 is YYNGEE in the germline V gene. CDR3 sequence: CASSPEGGVIDTQYF. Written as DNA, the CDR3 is TGTGCCAGCAGCCCAGAGGGCGGGGTTATAGATACGCAGTATTTT.

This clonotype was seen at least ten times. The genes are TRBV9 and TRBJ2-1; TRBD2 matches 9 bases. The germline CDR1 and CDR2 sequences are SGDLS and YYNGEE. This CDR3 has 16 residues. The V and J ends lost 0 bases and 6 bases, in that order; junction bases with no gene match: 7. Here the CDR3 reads CASSVGLAGGGNEQFF. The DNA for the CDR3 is TGTGCCAGCAGCGTAGGTTTGGCGGGAGGGGGCAATGAGCAGTTCTTC.

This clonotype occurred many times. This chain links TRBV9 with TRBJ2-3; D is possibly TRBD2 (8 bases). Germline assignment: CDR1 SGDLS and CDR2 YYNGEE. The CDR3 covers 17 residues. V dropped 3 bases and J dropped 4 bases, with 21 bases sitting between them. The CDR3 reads CASSAHPGLGGADTQYF. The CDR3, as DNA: TGTGCCAGCAGCGCCCACCCGGGACTAGGGGGCGCAGATACGCAGTATTTT.

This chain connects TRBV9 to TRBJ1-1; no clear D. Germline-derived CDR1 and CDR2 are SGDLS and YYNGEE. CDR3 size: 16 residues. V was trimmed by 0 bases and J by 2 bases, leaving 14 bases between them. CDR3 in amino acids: CASSVGHLGSNTEAFF. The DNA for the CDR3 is TGTGCCAGCAGCGTAGGGCACTTGGGTTCAAACACTGAAGCTTTCTTT.

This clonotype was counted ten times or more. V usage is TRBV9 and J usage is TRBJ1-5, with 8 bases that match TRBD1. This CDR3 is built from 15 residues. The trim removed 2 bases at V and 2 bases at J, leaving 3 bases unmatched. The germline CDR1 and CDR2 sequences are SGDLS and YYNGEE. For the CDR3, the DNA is TGTGCCAGCAGCGTGACAGGGGACGGCAATCAGCCCCAGCATTTT. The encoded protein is CASSVTGDGNQPQHF. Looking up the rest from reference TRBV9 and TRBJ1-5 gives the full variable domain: DSGVTQTPKHLITATGQRVTLRCSPRSGDLSVYWYQQSLDQGLQFLIQYYNGEERAKGNILERFSAQQFPDLHSELNLSSLELGDSALYFCASSVTGDGNQPQHFGDGTRLSIL.

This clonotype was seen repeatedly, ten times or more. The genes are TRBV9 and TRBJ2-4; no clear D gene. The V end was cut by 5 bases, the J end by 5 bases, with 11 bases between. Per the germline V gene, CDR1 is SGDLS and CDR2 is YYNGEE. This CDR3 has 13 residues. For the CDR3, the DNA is TGTGCCAGCAGTCGTTTCGGAGAAAACATTCAGTACTTC. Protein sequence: CASSRFGENIQYF.